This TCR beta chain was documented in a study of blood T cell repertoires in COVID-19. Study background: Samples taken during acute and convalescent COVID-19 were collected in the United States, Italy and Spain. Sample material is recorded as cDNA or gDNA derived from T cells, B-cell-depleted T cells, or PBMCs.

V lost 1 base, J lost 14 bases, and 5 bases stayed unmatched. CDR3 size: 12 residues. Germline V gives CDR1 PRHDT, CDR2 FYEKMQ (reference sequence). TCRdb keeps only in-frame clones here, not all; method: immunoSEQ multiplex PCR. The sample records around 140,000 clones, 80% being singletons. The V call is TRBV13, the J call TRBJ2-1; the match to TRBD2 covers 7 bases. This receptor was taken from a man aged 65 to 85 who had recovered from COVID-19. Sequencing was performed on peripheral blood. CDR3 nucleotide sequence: TGTGCCAGCAGCTTAGTGGGGCGGGAGAAGTTCTTC. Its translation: CASSLVGREKFF.